The T cell receptor beta chain described here comes from a study of a mutant IDH1 vaccine in newly diagnosed glioma. Here immunoSEQ multiplex PCR was the method, and the copy in TCRdb shows in-frame clones only, minus some. Altogether approximately 19,000 clones are present, 70% to 90% being singletons, with the ten largest covering roughly 5%. Germline CDR1 SGHRS, CDR2 YFSETQ. Trimming shortened V by 3 bases and J by 7 bases, and 10 bases separated the two germline ends. The CDR3 consists of 13 residues. Time point meaning: baseline, week 1 (first vaccination visit). Treatment in this sample: pre-vaccination baseline after standard-of-care therapy.

The sequencing used PBMCs, collected from a glioma patient treated with radiotherapy, temozolomide or both. The sequence was collected from a man aged 35-49 years with glioma. V and J are TRBV5-1 and TRBJ1-4; possible D gene TRBD1, 6 bases. The CDR3 DNA reads as TGCGCCAGCAGCTCAGGGGATGGTGAAAAACTGTTTTTT. Amino acid sequence: CASSSGDGEKLFF.